One sample yielded the 21 T cell receptor beta chains listed below, sequenced in a study of cytotoxic CD8 clonotypes in ibrutinib-treated CLL. The data were produced by immunoSEQ multiplex PCR, yet TCRdb's version contains in-frame clones alone and is incomplete. In the table there are 53,000 or so clones, about 54% of which are singletons. The starting material was PBMCs, obtained at disease progression, from a patient treated with ibrutinib. These receptor sequences come from a human donor with chronic lymphocytic leukemia.

The chain carries TRBV4-1 and TRBJ1-1; D gene ambiguous. CDR1 is MGHRA and CDR2 is YSYEKL in the germline V gene. The CDR3 has 15 residues. The V end was cut by 1 base, the J end by 0 bases, with 9 bases between. The DNA of the CDR3 is TGCGCCAGCAGCCAAGTAACCGAACTGAACACTGAAGCTTTCTTT. Protein sequence: CASSQVTELNTEAFF.

This clone was seen a handful of times. The chain uses TRBV4-1 and TRBJ1-3; 7 bases map to TRBD1. CDR3 length: 15 residues. Germline CDR1 MGHRA, CDR2 YSYEKL. The V segment lost 4 bases and the J segment 8 bases; nucleotides outside the gene matches: 11. CDR3 nucleotides: TGCGCCAGCAGCCTCGGCTTAGGGGGCAGTTACACCATATATTTT. Translated, it gives CASSLGLGGSYTIYF.

The chain couples TRBV4-1 to TRBJ1-5, with D maybe TRBD1 (6 bases). This CDR3 has 17 residues. Trimming stripped 2 bases from V and 5 bases from J, with 19 bases between. Per the germline V gene, CDR1 is MGHRA and CDR2 is YSYEKL. DNA for the CDR3: TGCGCCAGCAGCCAAAACTATGCAACAGGGTTGGATCAGCCCCAGCATTTT. Its protein product is CASSQNYATGLDQPQHF.

This clone was detected many times. The rearrangement uses TRBV6-5 and TRBJ1-5; 8 bases line up with TRBD1. Per the germline V gene, CDR1 is MNHEY and CDR2 is SVGAGI. Trimming at V came to 6 bases and at J to 0 bases, leaving 4 bases not matched to a gene. The CDR3 runs 15 residues. The CDR3 nucleotides read TGTGCCAGCAGACCGACAGGGGCTAGCAATCAGCCCCAGCATTTT. Translated, it gives CASRPTGASNQPQHF.

This clone was recorded a few times. This chain connects TRBV5-6 to TRBJ2-7, with TRBD2 matching 13 bases. Germline V gene lookup returns CDR1 SGHDT and CDR2 YYEEEE. V shed 4 bases, J shed 6 bases, and the junction held 16 bases outside the gene matches. There are 18 residues in the CDR3. CDR3 nucleotide sequence: TGTGCCAGCAGCCGGACTAGCGGGAGTGGGAGTTACAACAGCGAGCAGTACTTC. Amino acid sequence: CASSRTSGSGSYNSEQYF.

This chain links TRBV5-1 with TRBJ2-6; D is uncertain. Trimming removed 6 bases from V and 0 bases from J, with 10 bases in between. CDR3 length equals 15 residues. CDR1 and CDR2 (germline): SGHRS, YFSETQ. As DNA, the CDR3 is TGCGCCAGCAAGACGGAATACTCTGGGGCCAACGTCCTGACTTTC. It specifies CASKTEYSGANVLTF.

The CDR3 region is CASSQGPQYPNEKLFF. The CDR3 nucleotides are TGCGCCAGCAGCCAAGGCCCACAGTACCCTAATGAAAAACTGTTTTTT. The chain links TRBV4-1 to TRBJ1-4, with D unresolved. The CDR3 covers 16 residues. CDR1 is MGHRA and CDR2 is YSYEKL in the germline V gene. V gave up 1 base and J gave up 3 bases, with 12 bases separating them.

The CDR3 is CASSQREGTDTQYF. In DNA form, the CDR3 reads TGTGCCAGCTCCCAGCGGGAGGGCACAGATACGCAGTATTTT. The V call is TRBV13, the J call TRBJ2-3; 9 nucleotides agree with TRBD2. V lost 8 bases to trimming and J lost 1 base; unmatched junction nucleotides: 4. Germline CDR1 reads PRHDT; CDR2 reads FYEKMQ (reference sequence). The CDR3 consists of 14 residues.

The chain recombines TRBV6-1 with TRBJ2-7; no definite D call. The CDR3 extends over 15 amino acids. V lost 4 bases, J lost 3 bases, and 16 bases lay in between. Germline V gene data show CDR1 as MNHNS and CDR2 as SASEGT. CDR3 nucleotides: TGTGCCAGCAGTGCCGCAGTTCTTGCCTTCTACGAGCAGTACTTC. The encoded protein is CASSAAVLAFYEQYF.

Concerning this clone: One junction end disagrees with the germline gene, perhaps due to a read error. The chain couples TRBV6-5 to TRBJ2-5; unclear D gene. The germline CDR1 and CDR2 sequences are MNHEY and SVGAGI. The CDR3 extends over 14 amino acids. CDR3 DNA: TGTGCTAGCAGTGTAGACCAAGTGTCGGAGACCCAGTACTTC. This encodes CASSVDQVSETQYF.

The V call is TRBV29-1, the J call TRBJ2-3; D may correspond to TRBD1 or TRBD2 (5 bases each). This CDR3 is built from 13 residues. Trimming took 7 bases from V and 6 from J, leaving 17 bases between them. Germline CDR1 is SQVTM and CDR2 is ANQGSEA. CDR3 nucleotide sequence: TGCAGCGCTAACCGGGACGGGCATGATACGCAGTATTTT. Encoded protein: CSANRDGHDTQYF.

This clone has only a few counts. This chain links TRBV7-9 with TRBJ1-4, with D perhaps matching TRBD1 (5 bases). Trimming removed 4 bases at V and 0 bases at J, with 9 bases between. This CDR3 is built from 15 residues. Germline V gene lookup returns CDR1 SEHNR and CDR2 FQNEAQ (reference sequence). This chain's CDR3 is CASSSRQTTNEKLFF. The DNA of the CDR3 is TGTGCCAGCAGCTCTCGACAGACAACTAATGAAAAACTGTTTTTT.

CDR3 region: CASSETENTEAFF. The CDR3 region has the DNA TGTGCCAGCAGTGAGACAGAAAACACTGAAGCTTTCTTT. The J gene is TRBJ1-1, the V gene TRBV2, with a weak D call TRBD1 (5 bases). The CDR3 is 13 amino acids. Deletions cut 3 bases from V and 2 bases from J, with 7 bases between. Germline V gene lookup returns CDR1 SNHLY and CDR2 FYNNEI.

The chain couples TRBV11-2 to TRBJ2-5; weak D call: TRBD1 (5 bases). The CDR3 runs 16 residues. Germline-derived CDR1 and CDR2 are SGHAT and FQNNGV. Trimming removed 2 bases from V and 0 bases from J, with 13 bases in between. The CDR3 region has the DNA TGTGCCAGCAGCTTATTCGGACACCAGTACCAAGAGACCCAGTACTTC. As protein: CASSLFGHQYQETQYF.

The sample holds one count of this clone. The genes are TRBV2 and TRBJ2-5, with D possibly being TRBD1 (6 bases). Germline CDR1 SNHLY, CDR2 FYNNEI. V was cut by 6 bases and J by 7 bases, with 15 bases left in between. The CDR3 sequence is 13 residues long. The CDR3, as DNA: TGTGCCAGCAGGGAGGACAGCGGTGGGACCCAGTACTTC. It translates to CASREDSGGTQYF.

This chain links TRBV7-2 with TRBJ1-1; no firm D call. CDR3 length: 12 amino acids. In germline, CDR1 is SGHTA, CDR2 FQGNSA. V lost 2 bases, J lost 3 bases, and 4 bases lay in between. As DNA, the CDR3 is TGTGCCAGCAGCTTAATGGACACTGAAGCTTTCTTT. It yields the protein CASSLMDTEAFF.

The V gene is TRBV5-3, the J gene TRBJ1-4; D uncertain. TRBV5-3 is placed among ORFs of uncertain function. Trimming removed 0 bases at V and 11 bases at J, with 5 bases between. The CDR3 is 11 amino acids. CDR3 protein: CARSLVGKLFF. The CDR3 DNA is TGTGCCAGAAGCTTGGTAGGTAAACTGTTTTTT.

The chain recombines TRBV28 with TRBJ1-5, with TRBD1 matching 7 bases. Germline V gene sequence: CDR1 MDHEN, CDR2 SYDVKM. Trimming removed 7 bases from V and 4 bases from J; junction bases left unmatched: 7. The CDR3 runs to 14 residues. The CDR3: CASTHRGGNQPQHF. For the CDR3, the DNA is TGTGCCAGCACTCACAGGGGAGGAAATCAGCCCCAGCATTTT.

In this sample, this clone turned up a few times. This chain joins TRBV7-6 and TRBJ2-7; D may be TRBD1 or TRBD2 (5 bases each). Trimming took 5 bases from V and 3 from J, leaving 11 bases between them. Germline CDR1 is SGHVS and CDR2 is FNYEAQ. The length of the CDR3 is 13 residues. This CDR3 reads CASSVGDYYEQYF. In DNA form, the CDR3 reads TGTGCCAGCAGCGTGGGGGATTACTACGAGCAGTACTTC.

This clone was recorded a few times. The genes are TRBV6-1 and TRBJ2-7; D is unclear. Trimming removed 5 bases at V and 0 bases at J, with 14 bases between. Germline V gene data show CDR1 as MNHNS and CDR2 as SASEGT. The CDR3 extends over 15 amino acids. The CDR3 DNA sequence: TGTGCCAGCAGTCTCGCGTTTGGGTACTCCTACGAGCAGTACTTC. Translating it yields CASSLAFGYSYEQYF.

V and J are TRBV19 and TRBJ1-1; 9 nucleotides align to TRBD1. From germline, CDR1 is LNHDA and CDR2 SQIVND (reference sequence). This CDR3 spans 13 amino acids. The ends lost 5 bases at V and 13 bases at J; junction bases unmatched: 11. CDR3 in DNA: TGTGCCAGTAGTTATAGACAGGGGGATATCGGTTTCTTT. Amino acid sequence: CASSYRQGDIGFF. Filled out from reference TRBV19 and TRBJ1-1, the complete variable domain reads DGGITQSPKYLFRKEGQNVTLSCEQNLNHDAMYWYRQDPGQGLRLIYYSQIVNDFQKGDIAEGYSVSREKKESFPLTVTSAQKNPTAFYLCASSYRQGDIGFFGQGTRLTVV.